One sample yielded the 20 T cell receptor beta chains listed below, sequenced in a study of response to subunit inactivated influenza vaccine. One entry per CDR3 protein results from TCRdb running MiXCR on the RT-PCR reads. The sample carries around 320,000 distinct CDR3 sequences, roughly 22% recorded once. Material: PBMCs from blood, obtained approximately 20 months after vaccination. These TCRs come from a man aged 50-75 years who received an inactivated influenza vaccine.

V is TRBV2 and J is TRBJ2-3, with a possible D match to TRBD1 (6 bases). The germline V gene encodes CDR1 SNHLY and CDR2 FYNNEI. Trimming took 5 bases from V and 0 from J, leaving 12 bases between them. This CDR3 has 15 residues. CDR3 nucleotide sequence: TGTGCCAGCAGTTTCGGACAGTCCAGCACAGATACGCAGTATTTT. It yields the protein CASSFGQSSTDTQYF. Filled out from reference TRBV2 and TRBJ2-3, the complete variable domain reads EPEVTQTPSHQVTQMGQEVILRCVPISNHLYFYWYRQILGQKVEFLVSFYNNEISEKSEIFDDQFSVERPDGSNFTLKIRSTKLEDSAMYFCASSFGQSSTDTQYFGPGTRLTVL.

The sample holds a few counts of this clonotype. The rearrangement links TRBV7-9 to TRBJ1-4, with D tentatively TRBD1 (6 bases). The CDR3 extends over 16 amino acids. Germline V CDR1 and CDR2: SEHNR, FQNEAQ (reference sequence). The ends were cut back, 3 bases at V and 1 base at J, with 12 bases in the middle. CDR3 amino acids: CASSLDSRRTNEKLFF. CDR3 in DNA: TGTGCCAGCAGCTTGGACAGCCGACGAACTAATGAAAAACTGTTTTTT. The full variable domain, its missing parts supplied by reference TRBV7-9 and TRBJ1-4, is DTGVSQNPRHKITKRGQNVTFRCDPISEHNRLYWYRQTLGQGPEFLTYFQNEAQLEKSRLLSDRFSAERPKGSFSTLEIQRTEQGDSAMYLCASSLDSRRTNEKLFFGSGTQLSVL.

V usage is TRBV28 and J usage is TRBJ1-1; tentative D call: TRBD1 (5 bases). The CDR3 runs 15 residues. Per the germline V gene, CDR1 is MDHEN and CDR2 is SYDVKM. The V end lost 4 bases, the J end lost 1 base, and 13 bases lay between the germline ends. CDR3 amino acids: CASSSEGTRNTEAFF. DNA for the CDR3: TGTGCCAGCAGTTCGGAGGGGACGAGGAACACTGAAGCTTTCTTT.

This clonotype was recorded many times. Here the CDR3 DNA reads TGCAGCGTTGAAGATCGTGGGACAGCTCGCTTCATGAACACTGAAGCTTTCTTT. It translates to CSVEDRGTARFMNTEAFF. V usage is TRBV29-1 and J usage is TRBJ1-1, with 7 positions matching TRBD1. V was pared by 0 bases and J by 0 bases, with 13 bases of the junction left unmatched. CDR1 is SQVTM and CDR2 is ANQGSEA in the germline V gene. CDR3 length: 18 residues.

The CDR3 DNA reads as TGCAGTGCTAGAGGACAGGGTGGCAATCAGCCCCAGCATTTT. The encoded protein is CSARGQGGNQPQHF. V usage is TRBV20-1 and J usage is TRBJ1-5; TRBD1 matches at 7 bases. The junction had 2 bases not matched to a gene; V was cut back by 1 base and J by 2 bases. Germline values: CDR1 DFQATT, CDR2 SNEGSKA (reference sequence). The CDR3 totals 14 residues.

This clonotype was recorded a few times. The genes are TRBV10-3 and TRBJ1-3; the match to TRBD1 covers 11 bases. With V trimmed by 5 bases and J by 6 bases, 3 bases remained unmatched. Germline CDR1 ENHRY, CDR2 SYGVKD. The CDR3 is 14 residues long. CDR3 loop: CAISLGQGANTIYF. The DNA for the CDR3 is TGTGCCATCAGTCTCGGACAGGGGGCAAACACCATATATTTT.

This clonotype was seen a few times. The chain recombines TRBV5-1 with TRBJ1-1; tentative D call: TRBD1 (6 bases). CDR1 and CDR2 from the germline V gene are SGHRS and YFSETQ. The CDR3 is 14 amino acids. Between the trimmed V and J ends, which lost 4 bases and 1 base, there was a span of 11 bases. The CDR3 DNA sequence: TGCGCCAGCAGCAGGGGGTCGGAGAACACTGAAGCTTTCTTT. Protein sequence: CASSRGSENTEAFF.

This chain joins TRBV4-2 and TRBJ2-2; D may be TRBD2 (5 bases). The CDR3 is made up of 15 amino acids. Trimming took off 1 base at V and 6 bases at J, with 12 bases between the two ends. Germline CDR1 and CDR2: LGHNA and YNFKEQ. DNA of the CDR3: TGTGCCAGCAGCCAAGTGGTAGGCGGGTCCGGGGAGCTGTTTTTT. Protein sequence: CASSQVVGGSGELFF.

This clonotype was detected a few times. V usage is TRBV5-8 and J usage is TRBJ1-5; D possibly corresponds to TRBD1 (5 bases). Trimming stripped 4 bases from V and 7 bases from J, with 18 bases between. Germline V gene sequence: CDR1 SGHTS, CDR2 YDEGEE. CDR3 length equals 15 residues. The CDR3 DNA reads TGTGCCAGCAGCGGGGGACTAAGATCCGACCAGCCCCAGCATTTT. Its translation: CASSGGLRSDQPQHF.

This clonotype was seen a few times. The genes are TRBV5-1 and TRBJ1-1; D remains unclear. The CDR3 consists of 14 residues. Germline CDR1 SGHRS, CDR2 YFSETQ. The ends were cut back, 5 bases at V and 4 bases at J, with 15 bases in the middle. CDR3 sequence: CASRSEPLGTEAFF. Written as DNA, the CDR3 is TGCGCCAGCAGGTCTGAACCCCTGGGCACTGAAGCTTTCTTT.

This clonotype has only a few counts. The chain couples TRBV29-1 to TRBJ1-2, with D tentatively TRBD1 (6 bases). V gave up 7 bases and J gave up 4 bases, with 22 bases separating them. The germline V gene has CDR1 SQVTM and CDR2 ANQGSEA. This CDR3 contains 15 residues. Written as DNA, the CDR3 is TGCAGCGCCGACTTAGAGGGGGGCGCAGGCTATGGCTACACCTTC. It is translated as CSADLEGGAGYGYTF.

This clonotype was seen a few times. The chain is built from TRBV5-1 and TRBJ2-7; D perhaps matches TRBD1 (6 bases). Trimming cost V 0 bases and J 3 bases, with 10 bases left between them. The CDR3 has 14 amino acids. The germline V gene has CDR1 SGHRS and CDR2 YFSETQ. CDR3 coding DNA: TGCGCCAGCAGCTTGGGGCAGGGGATCTACGAGCAGTACTTC. This encodes CASSLGQGIYEQYF.

This clonotype was counted only a few times. The V call is TRBV5-4, the J call TRBJ2-5; D remains unclear. Trimming pared 0 bases from V and 2 bases from J, leaving 8 bases between. The CDR3 sequence is 14 residues long. The germline gives CDR1 SGHNT, CDR2 YYREEE (reference sequence). The CDR3 DNA is TGTGCCAGCAGCTTGGTGGGGAAACAAGAGACCCAGTACTTC. Protein sequence: CASSLVGKQETQYF.

The genes are TRBV2 and TRBJ2-3; D not resolved. The CDR3 length is 12 residues. Trimming took off 6 bases at V and 4 bases at J, with 8 bases between the two ends. Looked up from germline, CDR1 is SNHLY and CDR2 is FYNNEI. Written as DNA, the CDR3 is TGTGCCAGCAGCGGCGTAGCAGATACGCAGTATTTT. It yields the protein CASSGVADTQYF.

A few counts support this clonotype. The chain employs TRBV29-1 and TRBJ1-1, with 8 nucleotides matching TRBD1. The CDR3 consists of 14 residues. CDR1 and CDR2 from the germline V gene are SQVTM and ANQGSEA. The J segment lost 6 bases and the V segment lost 2 bases, leaving 8 bases of the junction unmatched. The CDR3 bases are TGCAGCGTTGAAATCACGGGGACAGGAGCTGAAGCTTTCTTT. It codes for CSVEITGTGAEAFF. The entire variable domain, with the rest obtained from reference TRBV29-1 and TRBJ1-1, is as follows: SAVISQKPSRDICQRGTSLTIQCQVDSQVTMMFWYRQQPGQSLTLIATANQGSEATYESGFVIDKFPISRPNLTFSTLTVSNMSPEDSSIYLCSVEITGTGAEAFFGQGTRLTVV.

The chain joins TRBV20-1 to TRBJ2-2; TRBD1 aligns across 7 bases. This CDR3 has 12 residues. Germline trimming cut 5 bases from V and 7 bases from J; bases unmatched to any gene: 4. From germline, CDR1 is DFQATT and CDR2 SNEGSKA (reference sequence). CDR3 in amino acids: CSARQGIGELFF. CDR3 in DNA: TGCAGTGCTCGACAGGGAATCGGGGAGCTGTTTTTT.

The rearrangement links TRBV7-2 to TRBJ1-4; D is undetermined. Trimming removed 2 bases at V and 7 bases at J, with 14 bases between. The V gene's germline CDR1 is SGHTA and CDR2 FQGNSA. This CDR3 spans 15 amino acids. CDR3 in amino acids: CASSLKEGRGEKLFF. In DNA, the CDR3 is TGTGCCAGCAGCTTAAAGGAGGGCCGGGGTGAAAAACTGTTTTTT.

This clonotype was observed a handful of times. The chain employs TRBV24-1 and TRBJ2-7, with 8 bases identical to TRBD1. Per germline, CDR1 KGHDR and CDR2 SFDVKD. J lost 1 base, V lost 7 bases, and 5 bases had no gene match. The CDR3 spans 14 residues. DNA for the CDR3: TGTGCCACCAGCCAGGGGGCACCGTCCTACGAGCAGTACTTC. Translated: CATSQGAPSYEQYF.

The chain employs TRBV6-1 and TRBJ1-3; the match to TRBD1 covers 10 bases. Per germline, CDR1 MNHNS and CDR2 SASEGT. With 4 bases clipped from V and 0 bases from J, the junction kept 9 bases outside the gene matches. The CDR3 has 18 amino acids. CDR3 sequence reads: CASSATGTGALSGNTIYF. The CDR3 DNA reads as TGTGCCAGCAGTGCAACCGGGACAGGGGCGCTCTCTGGAAACACCATATATTTT.

This clonotype came up many times. The chain employs TRBV11-2 and TRBJ2-7, with D uncertain. The CDR3 loop spans 11 amino acids. The V end lost 5 bases, the J end lost 5 bases, and 7 bases lay between the germline ends. CDR1 is SGHAT, CDR2 FQNNGV, per germline. Written as DNA, the CDR3 is TGTGCCAGCAGCGACTTTGACGAGCAGTACTTC. This codes for CASSDFDEQYF.